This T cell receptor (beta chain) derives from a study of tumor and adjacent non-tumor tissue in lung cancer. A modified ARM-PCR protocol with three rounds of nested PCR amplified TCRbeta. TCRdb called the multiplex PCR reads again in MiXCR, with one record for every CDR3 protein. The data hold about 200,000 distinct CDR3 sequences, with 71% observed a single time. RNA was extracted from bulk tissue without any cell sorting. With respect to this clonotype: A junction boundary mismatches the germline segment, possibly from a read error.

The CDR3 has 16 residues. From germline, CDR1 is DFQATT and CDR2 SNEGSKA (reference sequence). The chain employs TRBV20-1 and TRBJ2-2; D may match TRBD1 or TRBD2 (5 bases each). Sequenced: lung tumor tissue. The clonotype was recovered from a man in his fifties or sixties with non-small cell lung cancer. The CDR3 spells CSAREGTGGYTGELFF. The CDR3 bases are TGCAGTGCTAGAGAGGGGACGGGTGGGTACACCGGGGAGCTATTTTTT.